Below, 28 T cell receptor beta chains from the same sample are listed, as sequenced in a study of blood T cell repertoires in COVID-19. The method was immunoSEQ multiplex PCR; TCRdb's version includes in-frame clones alone and lacks a portion of them. Of under 200,000 clones detected, roughly 87% appear once; the ten largest clones hold 11%. The material sequenced was PBMCs or T cells enriched from blood (not recorded which). These receptors all stem from a man aged 50-60 years who had recovered from COVID-19.

The J gene is TRBJ1-1, the V gene TRBV19, with 8 bases identical to TRBD1. This CDR3 is 14 amino acids long. Germline-derived CDR1 and CDR2 are LNHDA and SQIVND (reference sequence). Trimming at V came to 6 bases and at J to 2 bases, leaving 5 bases not matched to a gene. CDR3 bases: TGTGCCAGTAGGATACAGGGGGTAAACACTGAAGCTTTCTTT. Its translation is CASRIQGVNTEAFF.

This sequence joins TRBV5-1 and TRBJ2-5; TRBD1 might be the D (6 bases). Trimming pared 1 base from V and 2 bases from J, leaving 9 bases between. CDR1 and CDR2 from the germline V gene are SGHRS and YFSETQ. The CDR3 runs 14 residues. The DNA for the CDR3 is TGCGCCAGCAGCTTGTGGCAGGGGCAAGAGACCCAGTACTTC. Protein: CASSLWQGQETQYF.

This chain links TRBV18 with TRBJ2-6; 7 bases are a match to TRBD1. The germline CDR1 and CDR2 sequences are KGHSH and LQKENI. Trimming cost V 1 base and J 0 bases; bases outside gene matches: 6. The CDR3 loop spans 18 amino acids. CDR3 sequence: CASSPRRGSSSGANVLTF. The CDR3 DNA reads TGTGCCAGCTCACCACGCAGGGGGTCTTCCTCTGGGGCCAACGTCCTGACTTTC.

V usage is TRBV6-1 and J usage is TRBJ1-2; no reliable D call. The CDR3 has 14 residues. Deletions cut 2 bases from V and 4 bases from J, with 11 bases between. Germline V gives CDR1 MNHNS, CDR2 SASEGT. As DNA, the CDR3 is TGTGCCAGCAGTGAATCCCTATCTCGCTATGGCTACACCTTC. This translates into CASSESLSRYGYTF.

This clone was counted once. The gene calls are TRBV30 and TRBJ1-2; 7 nucleotides line up with TRBD1. This CDR3 has 12 amino acids. The germline V gene encodes CDR1 GTSNPN and CDR2 SVGIG (reference sequence). The V gene end was trimmed by 2 bases and the J gene end by 5 bases; junction bases not matched to a gene: 2. The CDR3 sequence is CAWSSTGYGYTF. As DNA, the CDR3 is TGTGCCTGGAGTTCGACAGGGTATGGCTACACCTTC.

The chain recombines TRBV6-5 with TRBJ2-1; maybe TRBD2 (6 bases). Germline-derived CDR1 and CDR2 are MNHEY and SVGAGI. The CDR3 spans 14 residues. V dropped 7 bases and J dropped 8 bases, with 18 bases sitting between them. CDR3 in amino acids: CASKRAGWVDEQFF. CDR3 sequence (DNA): TGTGCCAGCAAACGAGCGGGTTGGGTCGATGAGCAGTTCTTC.

V and J are TRBV28 and TRBJ1-2; perhaps TRBD1 as D (6 bases). Germline CDR1 and CDR2: MDHEN and SYDVKM. Trimming left V 7 bases short and J 4 bases short, with 16 bases between. There are 14 residues in the CDR3. In nucleotides, the CDR3 is TGTGCCAGCATCCCCGGGGGGGGCTTCTATGGCTACACCTTC. Its protein is CASIPGGGFYGYTF.

CDR3 sequence: CATNLLAGGTGELFF. The CDR3 coding sequence is TGTGCCACCAACCTCCTAGCGGGAGGGACCGGGGAGCTGTTTTTT. The chain joins TRBV19 to TRBJ2-2; 12 bases line up with TRBD2. V dropped 10 bases and J dropped 5; count of bases not matched to a gene: 8. The CDR3 contains 15 residues. The V gene's germline CDR1 is LNHDA and CDR2 SQIVND (reference sequence).

V and J are TRBV7-6 and TRBJ2-7, with a tentative D call TRBD2 (7 bases). Germline V gene sequence: CDR1 SGHVS, CDR2 FNYEAQ. V was clipped by 1 base and J by 7 bases, with 14 bases between them. This CDR3 is 14 amino acids long. This CDR3 is CASSLVGGGYEQYF. The CDR3 DNA reads TGTGCCAGCAGCTTAGTCGGCGGGGGCTATGAGCAGTACTTC.

This sequence joins TRBV24-1 and TRBJ1-2, with 8 bases lining up with TRBD1. With V trimmed by 4 bases and J by 6 bases, 12 bases remained unmatched. The germline V gene has CDR1 KGHDR and CDR2 SFDVKD. The CDR3 is 16 residues long. As DNA, the CDR3 is TGTGCCACCAGTGACAAGGACAGGGTAGAGACTGATGGCTACACCTTC. It specifies CATSDKDRVETDGYTF.

CDR3: CASSKNRGRNTEAFF. CDR3 in DNA: TGTGCCAGTAGTAAAAACAGGGGGCGGAACACTGAAGCTTTCTTT. The chain carries TRBV19 and TRBJ1-1, with 9 bases lining up with TRBD1. From germline, CDR1 is LNHDA and CDR2 SQIVND (reference sequence). This CDR3 comprises 15 residues. The junction had 4 bases not matched to a gene; V was cut back by 4 bases and J by 1 base.

The chain carries TRBV10-3 and TRBJ2-2, with 7 bases identical to TRBD1. V was pared by 5 bases and J by 5 bases, with 2 bases of the junction left unmatched. Germline V CDR1 and CDR2: ENHRY, SYGVKD. This CDR3 is 13 amino acids long. This CDR3 reads CAISTTGTGELFF. CDR3 DNA sequence: TGTGCCATCAGTACGACAGGGACCGGGGAGCTGTTTTTT.

The chain employs TRBV3-1 (or the pseudogene TRBV3-2) and TRBJ2-7, with 9 bases matching TRBD1. With V trimmed by 1 base and J by 9 bases, 7 bases remained unmatched. The germline gives CDR1 LGHDT, CDR2 YNNKEL (reference sequence). The CDR3 consists of 14 residues. Written as DNA, the CDR3 is TGTGCCAGCAGCCAAGGGACACAGGGGGCCGGGCAGTACTTC. Translation gives CASSQGTQGAGQYF.

This clone occurred a few times. The rearrangement links TRBV30 to TRBJ2-7; no definite D call. The CDR3 loop spans 12 amino acids. Germline V gene data show CDR1 as GTSNPN and CDR2 as SVGIG (reference sequence). Trimming stripped 1 base from V and 2 bases from J, with 6 bases between. CDR3 in amino acids: CAWSGRTYEQYF. CDR3 in DNA: TGTGCCTGGAGTGGCAGGACCTACGAGCAGTACTTC.

CDR3 in DNA: TGTGCCAGCAGCCCCGCGGCGGGTCCCTACGAGCAGTACTTC. This gives the protein CASSPAAGPYEQYF. V gene TRBV3-1 (or the pseudogene TRBV3-2) combines with J gene TRBJ2-7; TRBD2 is a possible D gene (5 bases). V gave up 4 bases and J gave up 2 bases, with 12 bases separating them. Germline V lookup: CDR1 LGHDT, CDR2 YNNKEL (reference sequence). The CDR3 loop spans 14 amino acids.

The V and J genes are TRBV5-1 and TRBJ1-6; 8 bases map to TRBD1. The CDR3 extends over 12 amino acids. The V and J ends lost 7 bases and 18 bases, in that order; junction bases with no gene match: 12. CDR1 is SGHRS, CDR2 YFSETQ, per germline. CDR3 region: CASSNPGTGNHF. CDR3 nucleotide sequence: TGCGCCAGCTCAAACCCCGGGACAGGTAACCACTTT.

The chain joins TRBV27 to TRBJ2-1; 9 bases line up with TRBD2. There are 14 residues in the CDR3. Germline lookup yields CDR1 MNHEY and CDR2 SMNVEV (reference sequence). V was pared by 7 bases and J by 5 bases, with 6 bases of the junction left unmatched. CDR3 amino acids: CASKIAGVNNEQFF. The CDR3, as DNA: TGTGCCAGCAAAATAGCGGGGGTGAACAATGAGCAGTTCTTC.

This chain joins TRBV7-8 and TRBJ2-3; tentative D call: TRBD2 (6 bases). The V gene lost 1 base and the J gene lost 3 bases, with 17 bases spanning the gap. Germline V gene sequence: CDR1 SGHVS, CDR2 FQNEAQ. The CDR3 covers 17 residues. CDR3 in DNA: TGTGCCAGCAGCTTAGGTAGTCGGGGGACTCGTACAGATACGCAGTATTTT. Translation: CASSLGSRGTRTDTQYF.

The V and J genes are TRBV18 and TRBJ1-2, with 7 nucleotides matching TRBD1. With 5 bases clipped from V and 3 bases from J, the junction kept 12 bases outside the gene matches. The CDR3 is 16 residues long. CDR1 is KGHSH and CDR2 is LQKENI in the germline V gene. The CDR3 DNA reads TGTGCCAGCTCATCGTACACAGGGGTTAAGGACTATGGCTACACCTTC. Protein sequence: CASSSYTGVKDYGYTF.

The chain joins TRBV29-1 to TRBJ2-3, with a possible D match to TRBD1 (5 bases). V lost 3 bases and J lost 7, with 17 bases in between. CDR3 length: 14 amino acids. CDR1 is SQVTM, CDR2 ANQGSEA, per germline. The CDR3 is CSVDSFHQGNTQYF. CDR3 bases: TGCAGCGTTGACAGCTTCCACCAGGGTAATACGCAGTATTTT.

This chain joins TRBV7-2 and TRBJ2-7; TRBD2 aligns across 8 bases. Germline values: CDR1 SGHTA, CDR2 FQGNSA. The CDR3 extends over 15 amino acids. J was trimmed by 0 bases and V by 2 bases; bases with no gene match: 3. CDR3 in amino acids: CASSLTSGFSYEQYF. The CDR3, as DNA: TGTGCCAGCAGCTTAACTAGCGGCTTCTCCTACGAGCAGTACTTC.

This clone appeared a few times. The chain joins TRBV6-6 to TRBJ2-2; 7 bases map to TRBD1. Germline V CDR1 and CDR2: MNHNY, SVGAGI (reference sequence). The V gene end was trimmed by 8 bases and the J gene end by 8 bases; junction bases not matched to a gene: 11. This CDR3 has 14 residues. The CDR3 nucleotides read TGTGCCAGCTCTGGGACAGCGCTCACAGGGGAGCTGTTTTTT. Translating gives CASSGTALTGELFF.

This clone occurred once. V gene TRBV28 combines with J gene TRBJ2-7; 10 bases fit TRBD1. This CDR3 is 15 amino acids long. V trimming: 7 bases; J trimming: 3 bases; junction bases outside the gene matches: 9. Germline CDR1 is MDHEN and CDR2 is SYDVKM. CDR3 protein: CASTLGGQGIYEQYF. In nucleotides, the CDR3 is TGTGCCAGCACCTTGGGGGGACAGGGGATCTACGAGCAGTACTTC.

V is TRBV9 and J is TRBJ2-1; the D is unclear. The V gene's germline CDR1 is SGDLS and CDR2 YYNGEE. Trimming pared 2 bases from V and 5 bases from J, leaving 8 bases between. CDR3 length: 13 residues. Here the CDR3 reads CASSVSPDNEQFF. The CDR3 DNA sequence: TGTGCCAGCAGCGTTTCCCCGGACAATGAGCAGTTCTTC. Based on the CDR3 plus reference TRBV9 and TRBJ2-1, the full variable domain is DSGVTQTPKHLITATGQRVTLRCSPRSGDLSVYWYQQSLDQGLQFLIQYYNGEERAKGNILERFSAQQFPDLHSELNLSSLELGDSALYFCASSVSPDNEQFFGPGTRLTVL.

The chain joins TRBV30 to TRBJ1-2; D is unresolved. The CDR3 is 11 amino acids. Trimming stripped 2 bases from V and 8 bases from J, with 9 bases between. The germline V gene has CDR1 GTSNPN and CDR2 SVGIG (reference sequence). The CDR3 region is CAWSLTGGYTF. Here the CDR3 DNA reads TGTGCCTGGAGTCTAACGGGAGGCTACACCTTC.

This clone has a handful of counts. This rearrangement joins TRBV7-6 to TRBJ2-2; weak D call: TRBD2 (5 bases). V lost 5 bases to trimming and J lost 4 bases, with 17 bases between them. The CDR3 extends over 16 amino acids. Looked up from germline, CDR1 is SGHVS and CDR2 is FNYEAQ. The CDR3 region is CASSQPRGPTTGELFF. The CDR3 DNA follows: TGTGCCAGCAGCCAACCACGCGGGCCTACCACCGGGGAGCTGTTTTTT.

The gene calls are TRBV6-1 and TRBJ2-1; D call uncertain. Trimming shortened V by 2 bases and J by 6 bases, and 5 bases separated the two germline ends. This CDR3 comprises 12 residues. Germline assignment: CDR1 MNHNS and CDR2 SASEGT. CDR3 loop: CASSENLNEQFF. The DNA for the CDR3 is TGTGCCAGCAGTGAAAATCTCAATGAGCAGTTCTTC.

The rearrangement links TRBV11-2 to TRBJ1-2; D is uncertain. V lost 7 bases, J lost 4 bases, and 13 bases lay in between. Germline V gene data show CDR1 as SGHAT and CDR2 as FQNNGV. CDR3 length equals 13 residues. Written as DNA, the CDR3 is TGTGCCAGCACCTCCTTAGAGGGCTATGGCTACACCTTC. Protein product: CASTSLEGYGYTF.